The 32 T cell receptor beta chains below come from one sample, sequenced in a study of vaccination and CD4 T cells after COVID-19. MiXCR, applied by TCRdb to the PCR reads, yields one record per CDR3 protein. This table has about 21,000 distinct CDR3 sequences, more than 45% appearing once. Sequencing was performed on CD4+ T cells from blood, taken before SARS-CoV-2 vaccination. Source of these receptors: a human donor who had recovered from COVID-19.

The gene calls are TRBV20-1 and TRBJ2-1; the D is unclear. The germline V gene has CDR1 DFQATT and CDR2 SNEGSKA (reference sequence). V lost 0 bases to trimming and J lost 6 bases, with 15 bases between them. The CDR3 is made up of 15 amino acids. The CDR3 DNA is TGCAGTGCTAGAGATCTGGGAAATTACCTCAATGAGCAGTTCTTC. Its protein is CSARDLGNYLNEQFF.

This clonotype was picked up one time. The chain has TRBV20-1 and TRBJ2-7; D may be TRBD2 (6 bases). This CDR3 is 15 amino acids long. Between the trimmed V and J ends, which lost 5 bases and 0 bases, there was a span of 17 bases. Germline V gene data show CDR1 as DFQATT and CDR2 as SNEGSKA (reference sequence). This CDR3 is CSAPTDGLPSYEQYF. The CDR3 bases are TGCAGTGCTCCGACCGACGGACTACCCTCCTACGAGCAGTACTTC.

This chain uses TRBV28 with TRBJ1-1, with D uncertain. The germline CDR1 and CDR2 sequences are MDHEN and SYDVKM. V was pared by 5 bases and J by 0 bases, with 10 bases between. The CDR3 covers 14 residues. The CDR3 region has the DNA TGTGCCAGCAGTCCCTTCGAGATGAACACTGAAGCTTTCTTT. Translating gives CASSPFEMNTEAFF.

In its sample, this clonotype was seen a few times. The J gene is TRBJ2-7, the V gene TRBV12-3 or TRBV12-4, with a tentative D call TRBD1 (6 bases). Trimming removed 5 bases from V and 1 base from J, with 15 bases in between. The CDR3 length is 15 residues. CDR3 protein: CASSAPGHKSYEQYF. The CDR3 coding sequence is TGTGCCAGCAGTGCTCCGGGACATAAGTCCTACGAGCAGTACTTC.

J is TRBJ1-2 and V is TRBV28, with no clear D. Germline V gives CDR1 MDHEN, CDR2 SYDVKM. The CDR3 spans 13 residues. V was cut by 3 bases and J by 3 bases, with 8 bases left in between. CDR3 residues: CASSFTSDYGYTF. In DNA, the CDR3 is TGTGCCAGCAGTTTTACCTCTGACTATGGCTACACCTTC.

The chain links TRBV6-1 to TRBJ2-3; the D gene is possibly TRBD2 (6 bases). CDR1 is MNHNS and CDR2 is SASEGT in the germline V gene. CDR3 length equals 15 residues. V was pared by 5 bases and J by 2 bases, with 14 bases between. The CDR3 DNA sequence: TGTGCCAGCAGTCAGAACACGGACTACACAGATACGCAGTATTTT. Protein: CASSQNTDYTDTQYF.

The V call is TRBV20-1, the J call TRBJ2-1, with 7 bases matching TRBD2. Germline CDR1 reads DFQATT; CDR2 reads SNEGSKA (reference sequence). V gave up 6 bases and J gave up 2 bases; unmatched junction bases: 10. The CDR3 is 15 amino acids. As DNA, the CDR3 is TGCAGTGCGAGTGGGGGGGGTCCAACCTACAATGAGCAGTTCTTC. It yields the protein CSASGGGPTYNEQFF.

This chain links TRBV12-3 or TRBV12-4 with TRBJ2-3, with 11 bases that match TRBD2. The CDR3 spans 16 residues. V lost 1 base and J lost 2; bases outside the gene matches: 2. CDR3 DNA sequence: TGTGCCAGCAGTTTAGGTAGCGGGGGGGTCACAGATACGCAGTATTTT. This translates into CASSLGSGGVTDTQYF.

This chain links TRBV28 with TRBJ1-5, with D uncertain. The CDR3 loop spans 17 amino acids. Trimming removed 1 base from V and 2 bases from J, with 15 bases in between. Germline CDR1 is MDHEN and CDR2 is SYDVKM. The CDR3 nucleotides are TGTGCCAGCAGTTTATTTGTGGATATTGGGGGCAATCAGCCCCAGCATTTT. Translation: CASSLFVDIGGNQPQHF.

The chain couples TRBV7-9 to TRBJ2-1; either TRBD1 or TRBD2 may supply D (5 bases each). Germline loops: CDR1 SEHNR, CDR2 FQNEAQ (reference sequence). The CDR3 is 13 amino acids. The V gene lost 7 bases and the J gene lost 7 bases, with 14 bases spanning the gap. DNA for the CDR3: TGTGCCAGCAAGGGGACCTCACGGAATGAGCAGTTCTTC. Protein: CASKGTSRNEQFF.

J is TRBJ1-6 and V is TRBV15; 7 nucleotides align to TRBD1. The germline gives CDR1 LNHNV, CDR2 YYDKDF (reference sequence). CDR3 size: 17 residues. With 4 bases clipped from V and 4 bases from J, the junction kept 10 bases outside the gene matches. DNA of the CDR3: TGTGCCACCAGCACCGACAGGGATATGTTTTATAATTCACCCCTCCACTTT. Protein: CATSTDRDMFYNSPLHF.

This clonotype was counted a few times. In DNA form, the CDR3 reads TGCAGTGCCCCTGTGGGCGGGAGGGAGCGGTACTACCAAGAGACCCAGTACTTC. Protein: CSAPVGGRERYYQETQYF. The V gene is TRBV20-1, the J gene TRBJ2-5; 9 bases match TRBD2. Germline CDR1 reads DFQATT; CDR2 reads SNEGSKA (reference sequence). The CDR3 covers 18 residues. With V trimmed by 6 bases and J by 0 bases, 17 bases remained unmatched.

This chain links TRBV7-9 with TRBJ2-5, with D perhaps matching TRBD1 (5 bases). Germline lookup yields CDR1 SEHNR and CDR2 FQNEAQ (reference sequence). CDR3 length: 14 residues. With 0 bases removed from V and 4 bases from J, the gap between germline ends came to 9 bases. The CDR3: CASSLASQGETQYF. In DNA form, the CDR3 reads TGTGCCAGCAGCTTAGCATCGCAGGGAGAGACCCAGTACTTC.

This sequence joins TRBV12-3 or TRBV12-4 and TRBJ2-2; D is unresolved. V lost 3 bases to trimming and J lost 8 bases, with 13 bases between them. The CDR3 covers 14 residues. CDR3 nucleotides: TGTGCCAGCAGTTTGGTACGGGCATCAGGGGAGCTGTTTTTT. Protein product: CASSLVRASGELFF.

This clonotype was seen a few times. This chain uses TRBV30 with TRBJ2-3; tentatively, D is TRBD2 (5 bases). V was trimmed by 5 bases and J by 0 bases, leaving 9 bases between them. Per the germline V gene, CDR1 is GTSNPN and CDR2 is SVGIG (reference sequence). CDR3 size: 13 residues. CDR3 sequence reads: CAWGAGSTDTQYF. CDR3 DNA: TGTGCCTGGGGCGCGGGTAGCACAGATACGCAGTATTTT.

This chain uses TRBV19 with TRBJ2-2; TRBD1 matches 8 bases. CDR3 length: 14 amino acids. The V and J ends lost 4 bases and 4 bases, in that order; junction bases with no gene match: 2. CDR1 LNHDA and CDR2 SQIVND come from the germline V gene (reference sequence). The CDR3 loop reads CASSRGQVTGELFF. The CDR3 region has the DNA TGTGCCAGTAGTAGGGGACAGGTCACCGGGGAGCTGTTTTTT.

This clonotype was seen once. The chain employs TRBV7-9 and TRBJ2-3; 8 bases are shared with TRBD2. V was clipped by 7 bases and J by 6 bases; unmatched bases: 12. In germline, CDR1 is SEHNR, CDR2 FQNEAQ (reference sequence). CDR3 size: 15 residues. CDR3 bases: TGTGCCAGCACCATGCGAGCGGGAGACTCGGATACGCAGTATTTT. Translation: CASTMRAGDSDTQYF.

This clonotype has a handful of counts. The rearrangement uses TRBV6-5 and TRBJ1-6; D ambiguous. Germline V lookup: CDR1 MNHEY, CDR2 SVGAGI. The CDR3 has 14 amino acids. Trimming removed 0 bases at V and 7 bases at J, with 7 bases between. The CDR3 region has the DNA TGTGCCAGCAGTTACTCGGGCACAAATTCACCCCTCCACTTT. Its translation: CASSYSGTNSPLHF.

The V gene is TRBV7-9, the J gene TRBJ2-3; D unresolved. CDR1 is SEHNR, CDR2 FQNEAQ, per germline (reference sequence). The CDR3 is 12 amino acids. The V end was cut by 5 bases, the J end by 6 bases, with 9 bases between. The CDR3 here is CASSLSDDTQYF. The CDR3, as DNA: TGTGCCAGCAGCCTATCGGACGATACGCAGTATTTT. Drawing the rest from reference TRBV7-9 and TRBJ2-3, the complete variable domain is DTGVSQNPRHKITKRGQNVTFRCDPISEHNRLYWYRQTLGQGPEFLTYFQNEAQLEKSRLLSDRFSAERPKGSFSTLEIQRTEQGDSAMYLCASSLSDDTQYFGPGTRLTVL.

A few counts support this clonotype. In DNA, the CDR3 is TGTGCCATCAGTGAAGGCGGGAGCGGAACCGGGGAGCTGTTTTTT. Its translation: CAISEGGSGTGELFF. The rearrangement joins TRBV10-3 to TRBJ2-2; 7 bases agree with TRBD2. Germline lookup yields CDR1 ENHRY and CDR2 SYGVKD. This CDR3 is 15 amino acids long. Losses at the gene ends were 3 bases for V and 5 bases for J; bases not matched to a gene: 6.

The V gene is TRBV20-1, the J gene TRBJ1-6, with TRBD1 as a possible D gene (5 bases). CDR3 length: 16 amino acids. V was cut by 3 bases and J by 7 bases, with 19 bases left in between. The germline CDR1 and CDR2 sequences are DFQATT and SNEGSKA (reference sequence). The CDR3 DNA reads TGCAGTGCTAGGGTGGGCAGGCGGGGGTCCAATTCACCCCTCCACTTT. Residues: CSARVGRRGSNSPLHF.

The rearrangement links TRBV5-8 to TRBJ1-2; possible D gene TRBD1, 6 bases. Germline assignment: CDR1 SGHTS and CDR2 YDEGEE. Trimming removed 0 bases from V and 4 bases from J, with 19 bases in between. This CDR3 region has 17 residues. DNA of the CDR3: TGTGCCAGCAGCTTGGCCAGGGGCGCGATGGACCCCTATGGCTACACCTTC. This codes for CASSLARGAMDPYGYTF.

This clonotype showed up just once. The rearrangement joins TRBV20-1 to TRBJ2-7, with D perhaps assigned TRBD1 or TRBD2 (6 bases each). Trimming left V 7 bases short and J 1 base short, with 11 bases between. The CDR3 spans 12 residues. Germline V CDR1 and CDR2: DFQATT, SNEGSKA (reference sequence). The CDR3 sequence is CSGRGGSYEQYF. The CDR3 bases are TGCAGTGGGAGAGGGGGGTCCTACGAGCAGTACTTC.

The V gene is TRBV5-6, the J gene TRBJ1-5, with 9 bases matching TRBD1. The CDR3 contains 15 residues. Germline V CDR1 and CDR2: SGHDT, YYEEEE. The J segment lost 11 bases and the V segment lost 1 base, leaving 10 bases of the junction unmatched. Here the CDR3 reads CASSLRGQGSLTQHF. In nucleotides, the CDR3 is TGTGCCAGCAGCTTGCGAGGACAGGGGAGTTTGACCCAGCATTTT. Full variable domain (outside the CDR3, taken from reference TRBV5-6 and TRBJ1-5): DAGVTQSPTHLIKTRGQQVTLRCSPKSGHDTVSWYQQALGQGPQFIFQYYEEEERQRGNFPDRFSGHQFPNYSSELNVNALLLGDSALYLCASSLRGQGSLTQHFGDGTRLSIL.

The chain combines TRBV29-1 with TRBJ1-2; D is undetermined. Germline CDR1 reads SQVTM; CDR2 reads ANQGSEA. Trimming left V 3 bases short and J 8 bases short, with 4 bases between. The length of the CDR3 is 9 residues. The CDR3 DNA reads TGCAGCGTTGAGGGCGGCTACACCTTC. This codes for CSVEGGYTF.

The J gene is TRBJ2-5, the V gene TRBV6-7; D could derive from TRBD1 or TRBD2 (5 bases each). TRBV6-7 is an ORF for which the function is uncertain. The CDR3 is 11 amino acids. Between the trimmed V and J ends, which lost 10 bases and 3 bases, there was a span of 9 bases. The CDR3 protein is CANRGEETQYF. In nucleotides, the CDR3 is TGTGCCAACCGAGGGGAAGAGACCCAGTACTTC.

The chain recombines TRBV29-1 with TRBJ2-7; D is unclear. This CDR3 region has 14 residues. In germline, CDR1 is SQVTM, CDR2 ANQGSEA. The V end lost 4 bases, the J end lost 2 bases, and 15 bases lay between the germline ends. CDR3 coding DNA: TGCAGCGTTGGACCCGGGCTTGGCCCCTACGAGCAGTACTTC. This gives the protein CSVGPGLGPYEQYF.

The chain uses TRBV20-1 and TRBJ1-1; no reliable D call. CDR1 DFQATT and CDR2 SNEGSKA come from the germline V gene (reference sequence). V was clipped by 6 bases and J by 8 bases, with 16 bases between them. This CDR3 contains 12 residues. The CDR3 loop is CSAVDTLAEAFF. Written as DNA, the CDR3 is TGCAGTGCCGTAGACACCCTTGCGGAAGCTTTCTTT.

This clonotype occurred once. The CDR3 reads CACWGGELFF. As DNA, the CDR3 is TGTGCCTGCTGGGGGGGGGAGCTGTTTTTT. This chain links TRBV6-1 with TRBJ2-2; D is tentatively TRBD1 or TRBD2 (5 bases each). The germline V and J ends were trimmed by 11 bases and 8 bases, with 9 bases remaining between them. The CDR3 has 10 residues. CDR1 and CDR2 from the germline V gene are MNHNS and SASEGT.

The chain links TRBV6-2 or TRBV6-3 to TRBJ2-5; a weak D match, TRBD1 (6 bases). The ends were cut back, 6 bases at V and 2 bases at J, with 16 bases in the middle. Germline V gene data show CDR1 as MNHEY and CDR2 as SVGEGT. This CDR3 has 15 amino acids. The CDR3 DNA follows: TGTGCCAGCAGACCCGGCCTTGGACAGCAAGAGACCCAGTACTTC. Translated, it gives CASRPGLGQQETQYF.

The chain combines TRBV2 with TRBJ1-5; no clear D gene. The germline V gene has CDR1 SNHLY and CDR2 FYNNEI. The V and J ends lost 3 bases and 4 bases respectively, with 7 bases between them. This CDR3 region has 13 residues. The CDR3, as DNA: TGTGCCAGCAGTGATTGGGAAAATCAGCCCCAGCATTTT. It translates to CASSDWENQPQHF.

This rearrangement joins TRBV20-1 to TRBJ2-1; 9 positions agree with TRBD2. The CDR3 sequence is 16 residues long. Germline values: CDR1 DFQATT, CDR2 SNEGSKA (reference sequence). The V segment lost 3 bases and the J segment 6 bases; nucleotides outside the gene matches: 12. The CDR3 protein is CSASPASGTMGNEQFF. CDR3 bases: TGCAGTGCTAGTCCCGCTAGCGGGACAATGGGCAATGAGCAGTTCTTC.